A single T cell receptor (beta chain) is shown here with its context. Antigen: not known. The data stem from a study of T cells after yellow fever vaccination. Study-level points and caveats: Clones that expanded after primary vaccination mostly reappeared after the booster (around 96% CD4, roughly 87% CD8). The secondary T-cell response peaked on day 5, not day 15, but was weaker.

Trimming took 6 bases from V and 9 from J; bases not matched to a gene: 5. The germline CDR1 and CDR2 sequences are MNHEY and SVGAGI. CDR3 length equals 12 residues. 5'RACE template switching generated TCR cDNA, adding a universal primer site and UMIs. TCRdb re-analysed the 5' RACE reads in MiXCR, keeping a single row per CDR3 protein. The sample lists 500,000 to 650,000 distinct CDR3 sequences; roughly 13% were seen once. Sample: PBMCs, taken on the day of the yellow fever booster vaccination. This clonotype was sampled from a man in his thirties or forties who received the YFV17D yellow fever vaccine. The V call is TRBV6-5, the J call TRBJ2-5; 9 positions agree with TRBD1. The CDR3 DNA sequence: TGTGCCAGCAGAACACAGGGGGCGGCCCAGTACTTC. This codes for CASRTQGAAQYF.